Listed below are T cell receptor beta chains from one sample, sequenced in a study of T-cell memory formation after mild COVID-19. Via MiXCR, TCRdb re-called the 5' RACE reads, giving one row per CDR3 protein. This repertoire shows about 110,000 distinct CDR3 sequences, approximately 15% found once; its top ten account for 28%. Sequencing was done on a sample of PBMCs or a T cell subset sorted from them (not recorded which). These receptors all stem from an adult woman who had mild COVID-19 (a few samples of this study predate the infection). Cell type and time point are not known. Both conserved end residues are part of each CDR3. Each record gives: CDR3 length, J gene, D gene, clone size, V gene, CDR3 protein. D genes are given only for firm matches. Where a row states a size, it is once, few, many or the class of an expanded clone; other rows omit it.

>12|TRBJ2-5|NA|few|TRBV19
CASSPSSQTQYF
>16|TRBJ2-1|TRBD2|few|TRBV20-1
CSARGTSDEYYNEQFF
>13|TRBJ2-7|NA|NA|TRBV6-2/TRBV6-3
CASSYLGVREQYF
>17|TRBJ1-1|TRBD1|few|TRBV6-5
CASSPGTGPLMNTEAFF
>14|TRBJ2-7|TRBD2|NA|TRBV5-1
CASSVSGSIYEQYF
>16|TRBJ2-7|NA|NA|TRBV4-1
CASSQVGYRSSYEQYF
>14|TRBJ1-1|NA|few|TRBV5-8
CASSLRTTNTEAFF
>15|TRBJ2-7|TRBD2|NA|TRBV12-3/TRBV12-4
CASSSTSGGVYEQYF
>14|TRBJ1-2|NA|NA|TRBV9
CASSPSGRGYGYTF
>14|TRBJ1-1|NA|large|TRBV18
CASSPSPALTEAFF
>15|TRBJ1-6|TRBD1|NA|TRBV6-5
CASSALRGGDSPLHF
>14|TRBJ1-2|NA|NA|TRBV4-3
CASSQEREYYGYTF
>12|TRBJ1-2|NA|NA|TRBV29-1
CSVEAVPYGYTF
>12|TRBJ2-5|NA|many|TRBV9
CASRGDEETQYF
>17|TRBJ2-7|TRBD2|NA|TRBV7-6
CASSLARTSGSFHEQYF
>16|TRBJ2-2|TRBD1|few|TRBV9
CASSFDRASRSGELFF
>20|TRBJ2-3|TRBD2|few|TRBV30
CAGTRFRTSGGASLEDTQYF
>13|TRBJ2-3|NA|once|TRBV20-1
CSAKGAATDAQYF
>14|TRBJ2-7|TRBD1|NA|TRBV7-9
CASSFGDRGYEQYF
>13|TRBJ2-7|NA|few|TRBV7-9
CASSLPRFYEQYF
>15|TRBJ2-1|NA|few|TRBV9
CASSVAGVDYNEQFF
>17|TRBJ2-7|NA|NA|TRBV6-5
CASSYSTRDILLYEQYF
>15|TRBJ1-5|TRBD1|NA|TRBV5-1
CASSLGGQGYQPQHF
>12|TRBJ1-1|NA|few|TRBV7-9
CASSLGALEAFF
>12|TRBJ2-1|TRBD2|many|TRBV27
CATGTRGGGRFF
>18|TRBJ2-7|TRBD1|many|TRBV10-3
CAISEPQLMGTGSYEQYF
>16|TRBJ2-1|NA|few|TRBV4-1
CASSQEPGALGNEQFF
>14|TRBJ1-6|NA|NA|TRBV4-1
CASSQQGPLSPLHF
>14|TRBJ2-6|NA|NA|TRBV20-1
CSATDWSGANVLTF
>15|TRBJ1-4|NA|few|TRBV9
CASSERKGTNEKLFF
>15|TRBJ2-3|NA|few|TRBV20-1
CSARDRKPLWDTQYF
>16|TRBJ2-7|NA|few|TRBV18
CASSPPGTDVLYEQYF
>18|TRBJ1-1|NA|NA|TRBV7-2
CASSFGTRAWGTNTEAFF
>14|TRBJ1-1|NA|few|TRBV4-2
CASSQATVGTEAFF
>16|TRBJ2-7|NA|NA|TRBV11-2
CASSLDLTGGGYEQYF
>17|TRBJ2-5|NA|NA|TRBV6-5
CASSRPSHPNQKETQYF
>15|TRBJ2-2|NA|many|TRBV12-3/TRBV12-4
CASSEVEDPTGELFF